What follows is one T cell receptor beta chain and its context. Measured with immunoSEQ multiplex PCR; TCRdb has only the in-frame clones, and not every one. The data show about 210,000 clones, 88% seen once. J gave up 5 bases and V 2 bases, and 7 bases lay outside the gene matches. Germline V gene data show CDR1 as MNHEY and CDR2 as SVGAGI. This CDR3 is built from 16 residues. This sample was taken from a study of blood T cell repertoires in COVID-19. Study information: T cells, B-cell-depleted T cells, or PBMCs provided the cDNA or gDNA that served as material.

Clinical history as reported by participants underpinned cohort assignment. The TCR sequence derives from a woman between 40 and 50 years old with acute COVID-19. The rearrangement joins TRBV6-5 to TRBJ1-1; 11 bases map to TRBD1. The sequenced material came from PBMCs or T cells enriched from blood (not recorded which). The CDR3 is CASSYTGQGARTEAFF. The CDR3 region has the DNA TGTGCCAGCAGTTACACCGGACAGGGGGCGCGTACTGAAGCTTTCTTT.